Sequencing of this T cell receptor beta chain was carried out in a study of blood T cell repertoires in COVID-19. Study in general: Samples representing acute and convalescent COVID-19 were sourced from the United States, Italy and Spain. Sample material is recorded as cDNA or gDNA derived from T cells, B-cell-depleted T cells, or PBMCs.

Here immunoSEQ multiplex PCR was the method, and the copy in TCRdb shows in-frame clones only, minus some. This sample has some 80,000 clones; roughly 81% occur once, and the top ten carry about a tenth. Germline CDR1 reads SGHTA; CDR2 reads FQGNSA. The CDR3 has 16 amino acids. V lost 5 bases to trimming and J lost 3 bases; unmatched junction nucleotides: 11. Seattle's enrolled individuals joined amid active infection and were then monitored longitudinally. The sequenced material came from peripheral blood. This chain links TRBV7-2 with TRBJ1-1; 8 bases match TRBD1. The clonotype was recovered from a man aged 55 to 70 with COVID-19, enrolled during active disease. DNA of the CDR3: TGTGCCAGCAGCCTGACAGGGGATCCCCCCTACACTGAAGCTTTCTTT. Its translation: CASSLTGDPPYTEAFF.